This T cell receptor beta chain was sequenced in a study of blood T cell repertoires in COVID-19. Looking at the study overall: Sites across the United States, Italy and Spain contributed samples from acute and convalescent COVID-19. From T cells, B-cell-depleted T cells, or PBMCs came the material, which was cDNA or gDNA.

Original handling: The assay estimated nucleated cells by amplifying reference gene primers. Profiled with immunoSEQ multiplex PCR; TCRdb holds only in-frame clones, not every one. V and J calls and clone size are given by that table; D and trimming were obtained from the DNA. The profile covers around 140,000 clones, with 70% to 90% appearing a single time and roughly 2.1% taken by the ten largest. Between the trimmed V and J ends, which lost 6 bases and 6 bases, there was a span of 8 bases. The CDR3 has 12 residues. Germline-derived CDR1 and CDR2 are MRHNA and SNTAGT. The sequencing sample was made of peripheral blood. The TCR sequence derives from a man aged 70-80 years with active COVID-19. The chain combines TRBV6-4 with TRBJ2-2; D might be TRBD2 (6 bases). In DNA, the CDR3 is TGTGCCAGCAGGGGGAGGTCCGGGGAGCTGTTTTTT. Translated: CASRGRSGELFF.